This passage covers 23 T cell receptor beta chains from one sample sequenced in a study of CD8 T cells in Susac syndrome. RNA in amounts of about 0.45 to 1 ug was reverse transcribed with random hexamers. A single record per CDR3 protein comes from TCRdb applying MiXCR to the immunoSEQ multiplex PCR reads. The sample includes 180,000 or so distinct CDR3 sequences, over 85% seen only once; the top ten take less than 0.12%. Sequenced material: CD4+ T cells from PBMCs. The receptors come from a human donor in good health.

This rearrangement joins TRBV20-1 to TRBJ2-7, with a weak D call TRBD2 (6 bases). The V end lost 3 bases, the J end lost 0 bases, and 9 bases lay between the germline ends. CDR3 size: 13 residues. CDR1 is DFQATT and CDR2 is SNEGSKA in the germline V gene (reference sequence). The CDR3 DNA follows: TGCAGTGCTAGTATCGGGGGCTCCTACGAGCAGTACTTC. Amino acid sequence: CSASIGGSYEQYF.

The CDR3 loop reads CAWKREGRSGELFF. DNA of the CDR3: TGTGCCTGGAAACGGGAGGGCCGGAGCGGGGAGCTGTTTTTT. The V and J genes are TRBV30 and TRBJ2-2; 8 bases map to TRBD2. Germline V lookup: CDR1 GTSNPN, CDR2 SVGIG (reference sequence). With 4 bases clipped from V and 7 bases from J, the junction kept 8 bases outside the gene matches. CDR3 length: 14 amino acids.

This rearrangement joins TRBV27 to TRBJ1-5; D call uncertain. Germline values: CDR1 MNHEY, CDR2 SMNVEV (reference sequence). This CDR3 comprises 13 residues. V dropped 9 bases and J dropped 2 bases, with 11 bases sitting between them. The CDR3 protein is CASRVSGNQPQHF. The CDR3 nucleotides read TGTGCCAGTCGGGTATCGGGCAATCAGCCCCAGCATTTT.

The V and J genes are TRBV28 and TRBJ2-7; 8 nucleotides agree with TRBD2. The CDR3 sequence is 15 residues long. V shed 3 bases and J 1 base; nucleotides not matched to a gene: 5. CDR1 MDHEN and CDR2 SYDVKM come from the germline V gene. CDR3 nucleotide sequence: TGTGCCAGCAGTTTCGTGGCGGGAGGTTCCTACGAGCAGTACTTC. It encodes CASSFVAGGSYEQYF.

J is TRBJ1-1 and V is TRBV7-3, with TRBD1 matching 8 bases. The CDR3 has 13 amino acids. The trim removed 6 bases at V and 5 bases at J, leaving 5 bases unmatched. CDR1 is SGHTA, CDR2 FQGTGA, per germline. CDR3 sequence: CASRDRVWTEAFF. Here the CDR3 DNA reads TGTGCCAGCAGGGACAGGGTTTGGACTGAAGCTTTCTTT.

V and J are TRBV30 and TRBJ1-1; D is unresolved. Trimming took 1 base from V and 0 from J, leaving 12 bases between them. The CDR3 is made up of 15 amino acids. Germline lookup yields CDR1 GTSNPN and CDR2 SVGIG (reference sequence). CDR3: CAWSALPLMNTEAFF. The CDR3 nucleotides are TGTGCCTGGAGTGCCCTTCCACTGATGAACACTGAAGCTTTCTTT.

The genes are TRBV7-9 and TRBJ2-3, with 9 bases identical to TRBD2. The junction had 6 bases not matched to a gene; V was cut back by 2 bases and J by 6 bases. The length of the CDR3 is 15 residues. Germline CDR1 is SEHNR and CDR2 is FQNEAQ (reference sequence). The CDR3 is CASSLQAGGSDTQYF. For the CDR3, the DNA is TGTGCCAGCAGCTTACAAGCGGGAGGTAGTGATACGCAGTATTTT.

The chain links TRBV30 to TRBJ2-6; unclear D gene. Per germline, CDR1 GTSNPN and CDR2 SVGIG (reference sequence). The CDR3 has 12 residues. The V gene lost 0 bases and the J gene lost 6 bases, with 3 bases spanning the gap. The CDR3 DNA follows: TGTGCCTGGAGTGTGGAGGCCAACGTCCTGACTTTC. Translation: CAWSVEANVLTF.

CDR3 loop: CASKAPLSYEQYF. In DNA, the CDR3 is TGTGCCAGCAAGGCTCCTCTATCCTACGAGCAGTACTTC. This chain uses TRBV2 with TRBJ2-7; D ambiguous. Trimming cost V 7 bases and J 1 base, with 11 bases left between them. CDR3 length equals 13 residues. CDR1 SNHLY and CDR2 FYNNEI come from the germline V gene.

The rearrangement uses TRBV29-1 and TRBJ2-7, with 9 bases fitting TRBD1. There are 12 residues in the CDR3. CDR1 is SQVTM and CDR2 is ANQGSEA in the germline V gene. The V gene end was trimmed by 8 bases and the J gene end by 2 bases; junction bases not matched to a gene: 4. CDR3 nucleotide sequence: TGCAGCACCCGGGACAGGGCCTACGAGCAGTACTTC. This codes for CSTRDRAYEQYF.

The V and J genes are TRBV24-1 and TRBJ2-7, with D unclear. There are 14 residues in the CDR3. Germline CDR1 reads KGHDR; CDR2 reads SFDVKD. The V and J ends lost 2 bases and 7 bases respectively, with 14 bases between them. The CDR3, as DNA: TGTGCCACCAGTGATTCTCTCCGATTTGGGGAGCAGTACTTC. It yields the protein CATSDSLRFGEQYF.

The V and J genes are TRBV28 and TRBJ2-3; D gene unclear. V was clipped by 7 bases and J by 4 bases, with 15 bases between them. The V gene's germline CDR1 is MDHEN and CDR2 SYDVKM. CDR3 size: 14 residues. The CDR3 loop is CASTPAVFPDTQYF. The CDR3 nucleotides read TGTGCCAGCACCCCGGCGGTCTTCCCAGATACGCAGTATTTT.

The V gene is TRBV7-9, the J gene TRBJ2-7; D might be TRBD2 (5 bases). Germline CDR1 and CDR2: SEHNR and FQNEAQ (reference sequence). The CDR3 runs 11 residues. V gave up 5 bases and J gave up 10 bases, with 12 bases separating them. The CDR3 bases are TGTGCCAGCAGCCAGTCAGGAGGACAGTACTTC. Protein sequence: CASSQSGGQYF.

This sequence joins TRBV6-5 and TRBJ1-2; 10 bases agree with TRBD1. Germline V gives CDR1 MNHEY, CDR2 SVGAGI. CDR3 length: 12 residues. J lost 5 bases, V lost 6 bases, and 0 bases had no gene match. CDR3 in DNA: TGTGCCAGCAGGGGACAGGGGTATGGCTACACCTTC. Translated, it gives CASRGQGYGYTF.

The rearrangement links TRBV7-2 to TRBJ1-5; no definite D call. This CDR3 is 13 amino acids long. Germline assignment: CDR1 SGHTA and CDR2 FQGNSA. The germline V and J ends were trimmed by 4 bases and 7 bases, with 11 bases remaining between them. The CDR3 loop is CASSSTMWQPQHF. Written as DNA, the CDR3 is TGTGCCAGCAGCTCCACTATGTGGCAGCCCCAGCATTTT.

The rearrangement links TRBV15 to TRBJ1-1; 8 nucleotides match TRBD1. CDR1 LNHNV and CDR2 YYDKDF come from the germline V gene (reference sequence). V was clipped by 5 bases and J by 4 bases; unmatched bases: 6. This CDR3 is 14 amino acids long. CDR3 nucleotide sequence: TGTGCCACCAGCCCGGACAGGGCCAGCACTGAAGCTTTCTTT. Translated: CATSPDRASTEAFF.

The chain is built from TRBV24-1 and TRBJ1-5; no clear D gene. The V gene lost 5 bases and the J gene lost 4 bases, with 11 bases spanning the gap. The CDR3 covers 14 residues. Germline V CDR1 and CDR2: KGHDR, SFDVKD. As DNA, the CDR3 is TGTGCCACCAGTGGAGGTCAGAATAATCAGCCCCAGCATTTT. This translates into CATSGGQNNQPQHF.

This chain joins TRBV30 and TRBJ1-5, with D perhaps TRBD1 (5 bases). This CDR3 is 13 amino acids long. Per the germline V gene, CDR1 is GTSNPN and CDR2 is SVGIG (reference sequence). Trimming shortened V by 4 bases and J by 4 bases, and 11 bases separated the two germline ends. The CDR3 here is CAWNSGTNQPQHF. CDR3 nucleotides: TGTGCCTGGAATTCAGGGACTAATCAGCCCCAGCATTTT.

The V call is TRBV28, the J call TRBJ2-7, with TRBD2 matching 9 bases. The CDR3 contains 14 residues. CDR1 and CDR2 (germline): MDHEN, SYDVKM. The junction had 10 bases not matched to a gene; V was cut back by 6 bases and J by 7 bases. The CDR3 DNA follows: TGTGCCAGCAGGCGCGGACTAGCGTCCTTGGAGCAGTACTTC. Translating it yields CASRRGLASLEQYF.

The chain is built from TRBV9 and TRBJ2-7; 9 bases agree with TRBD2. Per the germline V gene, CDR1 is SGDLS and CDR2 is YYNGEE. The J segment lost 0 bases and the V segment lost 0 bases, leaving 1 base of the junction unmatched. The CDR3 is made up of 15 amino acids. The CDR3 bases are TGTGCCAGCAGCGTAGGGGGACTAGCCTCCTACGAGCAGTACTTC. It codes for CASSVGGLASYEQYF.

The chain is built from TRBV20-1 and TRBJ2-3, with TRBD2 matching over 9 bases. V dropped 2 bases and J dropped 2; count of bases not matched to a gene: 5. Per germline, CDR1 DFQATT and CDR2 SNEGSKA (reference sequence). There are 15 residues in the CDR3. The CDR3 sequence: CSARPGLALTDTQYF. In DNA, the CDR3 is TGCAGTGCTAGACCTGGACTAGCGCTCACAGATACGCAGTATTTT.

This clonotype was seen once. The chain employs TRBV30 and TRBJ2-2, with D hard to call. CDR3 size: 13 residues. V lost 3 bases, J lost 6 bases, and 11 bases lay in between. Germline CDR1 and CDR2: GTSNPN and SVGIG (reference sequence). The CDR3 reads CAWRGARAGELFF. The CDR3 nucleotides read TGTGCCTGGAGAGGAGCACGGGCCGGGGAGCTGTTTTTT.

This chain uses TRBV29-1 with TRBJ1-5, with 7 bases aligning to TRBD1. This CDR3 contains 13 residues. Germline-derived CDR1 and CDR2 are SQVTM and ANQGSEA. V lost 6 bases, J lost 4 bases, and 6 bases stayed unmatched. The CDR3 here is CSVRQGGNQPQHF. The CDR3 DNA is TGCAGCGTCAGACAGGGTGGGAATCAGCCCCAGCATTTT.